This T cell receptor beta chain comes out of a study of T cell changes during pregnancy in multiple sclerosis. The table lists this clone with a few counts. The CDR3 has 14 amino acids. The V and J ends lost 5 bases and 1 base, in that order; junction bases with no gene match: 3. Germline values: CDR1 GTSNPN, CDR2 SVGIG (reference sequence). TCRdb keeps only in-frame clones here, not all; method: immunoSEQ multiplex PCR. The sample has about 44,000 clones, 80% to 90% seen once. This specimen was CD4+ T cells from peripheral blood mononuclear cells, taken after pregnancy. This clonotype was obtained from a female donor with multiple sclerosis, enrolled in a pregnancy study. The chain employs TRBV30 and TRBJ1-5, with TRBD1 identical over 9 bases. CDR3: CAWGQGMSNQPQHF. CDR3 DNA: TGTGCCTGGGGACAGGGGATGAGCAATCAGCCCCAGCATTTT.